This paragraph covers one T cell receptor (beta chain) sequence. Antigen: not known. TCRdb keeps only in-frame clones here, not all; method: immunoSEQ multiplex PCR. The table records about 120,000 clones, 91% of them present only once. This entry is derived from a study of T cell responses to AZD1222 COVID-19 vaccine. The study's findings and limits: Repertoires were sampled only after the peak T cell response. There were mostly white British donors and more females than males, and clonal diversity was possibly underestimated. Unmutated variant regions are reportedly targeted by nearly half of spike-specific TCRs.

Trimming stripped 6 bases from V and 4 bases from J, with 10 bases between. CDR3 length: 11 amino acids. Germline CDR1 DFQATT, CDR2 SNEGSKA (reference sequence). The chain uses TRBV20-1 and TRBJ2-7, with D unresolved. The sequences come from peripheral blood, collected on day 0 of AZD1222 vaccination. The clonotype originates from an adult in good health. The CDR3 is CSADGRYEQYF. The CDR3 region has the DNA TGCAGTGCCGACGGACGGTACGAGCAGTACTTC.